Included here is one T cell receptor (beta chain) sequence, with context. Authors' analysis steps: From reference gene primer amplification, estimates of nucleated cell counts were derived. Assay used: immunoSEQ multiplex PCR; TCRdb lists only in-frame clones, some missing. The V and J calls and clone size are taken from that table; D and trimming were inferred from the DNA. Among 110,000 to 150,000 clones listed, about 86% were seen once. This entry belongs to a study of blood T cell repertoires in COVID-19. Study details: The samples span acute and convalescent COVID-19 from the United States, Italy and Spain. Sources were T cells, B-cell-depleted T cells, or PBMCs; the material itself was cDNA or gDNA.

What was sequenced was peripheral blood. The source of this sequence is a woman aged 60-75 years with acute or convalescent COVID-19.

CDR3: CASSPRLTSGRGDGYTF. The CDR3 DNA reads TGTGCCAGCTCACCACGCCTGACTTCCGGCAGGGGAGATGGCTACACCTTC. The rearrangement joins TRBV18 to TRBJ1-2; a possible D gene is TRBD1 (6 bases). Germline V gives CDR1 KGHSH, CDR2 LQKENI. Trimming took off 1 base at V and 6 bases at J, with 21 bases between the two ends. The CDR3 consists of 17 residues.